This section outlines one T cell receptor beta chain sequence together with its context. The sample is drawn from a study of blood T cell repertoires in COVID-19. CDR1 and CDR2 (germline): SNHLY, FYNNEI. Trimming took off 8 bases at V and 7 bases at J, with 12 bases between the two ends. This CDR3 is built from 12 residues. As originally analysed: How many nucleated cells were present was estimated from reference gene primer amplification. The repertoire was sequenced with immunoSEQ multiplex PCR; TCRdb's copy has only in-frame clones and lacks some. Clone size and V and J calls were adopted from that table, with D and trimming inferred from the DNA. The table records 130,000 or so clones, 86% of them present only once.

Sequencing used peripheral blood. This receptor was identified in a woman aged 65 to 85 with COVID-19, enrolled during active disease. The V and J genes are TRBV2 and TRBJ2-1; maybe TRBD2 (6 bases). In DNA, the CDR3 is TGTGCCAGCCGCACGGAGGGAAATGAGCAGTTCTTC. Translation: CASRTEGNEQFF.